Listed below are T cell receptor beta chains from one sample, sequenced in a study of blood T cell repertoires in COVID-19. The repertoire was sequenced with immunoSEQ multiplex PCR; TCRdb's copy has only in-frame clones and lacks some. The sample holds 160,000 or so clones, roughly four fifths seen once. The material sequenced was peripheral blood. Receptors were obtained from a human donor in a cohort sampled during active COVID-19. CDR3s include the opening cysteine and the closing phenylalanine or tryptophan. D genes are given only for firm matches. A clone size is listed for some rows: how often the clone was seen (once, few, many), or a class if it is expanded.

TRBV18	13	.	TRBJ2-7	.	CASSPDSSYEQYF	TGTGCCAGCTCTCCGGACAGCTCCTACGAGCAGTACTTC
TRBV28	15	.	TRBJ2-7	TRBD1	CASTTSGTGGDEQYF	TGTGCCAGCACCACCTCCGGGACAGGGGGGGACGAGCAGTACTTC
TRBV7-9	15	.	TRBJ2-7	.	CASSPSRDISYEQYF	TGTGCCAGCAGCCCAAGCCGGGACATCTCCTACGAGCAGTACTTC
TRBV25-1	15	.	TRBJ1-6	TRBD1	CASSPPGQGFSPLHF	TGTGCCAGCAGTCCTCCGGGACAGGGTTTTTCACCCCTCCACTTT
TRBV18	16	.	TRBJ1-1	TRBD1	CASSPSTGTVNTEAFF	TGTGCCAGCTCACCCTCGACAGGGACCGTGAACACTGAAGCTTTCTTT
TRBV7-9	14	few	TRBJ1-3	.	CASSLTGAGNTIYF	TGTGCCAGCAGCTTGACAGGAGCAGGAAACACCATATATTTT
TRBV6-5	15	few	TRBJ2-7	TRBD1	CASSYSGQATYEQYF	TGTGCCAGCAGTTACTCTGGACAGGCGACCTACGAGCAGTACTTC
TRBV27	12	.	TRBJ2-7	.	CASSRTGYEQYF	TGTGCCAGCAGCCGGACTGGCTACGAGCAGTACTTC
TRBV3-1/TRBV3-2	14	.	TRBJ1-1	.	CASSPRGGATEAFF	TGTGCCAGCAGCCCTCGGGGGGGGGCCACTGAAGCTTTCTTT
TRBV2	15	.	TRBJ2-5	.	CASSERMRGQETQYF	TGTGCCAGCAGTGAACGAATGAGAGGGCAGGAGACCCAGTACTTC
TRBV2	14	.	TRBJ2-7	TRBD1	CASRNRGVSREQYF	TGTGCCAGCAGGAACAGGGGGGTCTCGAGGGAGCAGTACTTC
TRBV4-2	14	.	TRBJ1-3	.	CASSHPSSGNTIYF	TGTGCCAGCAGCCACCCCTCCTCTGGAAACACCATATATTTT
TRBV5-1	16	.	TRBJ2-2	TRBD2	CASSPTSGRYTGELFF	TGCGCCAGCAGCCCGACTAGCGGGAGGTACACCGGGGAGCTGTTTTTT
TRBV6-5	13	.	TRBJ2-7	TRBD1	CASRPGQGAREYF	TGTGCCAGCAGACCGGGACAGGGGGCGCGGGAGTACTTC
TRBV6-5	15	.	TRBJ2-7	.	CASSYSGLASYEQYF	TGTGCCAGCAGTTACTCGGGGCTGGCCTCCTACGAGCAGTACTTC
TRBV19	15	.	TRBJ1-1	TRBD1	CASSIKDRGNTEAFF	TGTGCCAGTAGTATAAAGGACAGGGGGAACACTGAAGCTTTCTTT
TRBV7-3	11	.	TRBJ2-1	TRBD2	CASSASGRKFF	TGTGCCAGCAGCGCTAGCGGGAGGAAGTTCTTC
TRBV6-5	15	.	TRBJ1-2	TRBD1	CASSSRTGQNYGYTF	TGTGCCAGCAGTTCCCGGACAGGGCAAAACTATGGCTACACCTTC
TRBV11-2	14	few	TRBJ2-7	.	CASSLDTSRYEQYF	TGTGCCAGCAGCTTAGACACTAGTCGCTACGAGCAGTACTTC
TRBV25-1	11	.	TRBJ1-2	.	CASSRGGGYTF	TGTGCCAGCAGTAGGGGGGGAGGCTACACCTTC
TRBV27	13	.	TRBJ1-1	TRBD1	CASRIGQGTEAFF	TGTGCCAGCAGAATCGGACAGGGCACTGAAGCTTTCTTT
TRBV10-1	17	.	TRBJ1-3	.	CASSESRGLSSGNTIYF	TGCGCCAGCAGTGAGTCGCGGGGGCTATCCTCTGGAAACACCATATATTTT
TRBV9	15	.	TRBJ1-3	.	CASSVESSSGNTIYF	TGTGCCAGCAGCGTGGAGTCCAGCTCTGGAAACACCATATATTTT
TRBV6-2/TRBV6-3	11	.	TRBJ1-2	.	CASSYFQGYTF	TGTGCCAGCAGTTACTTCCAGGGCTACACCTTC
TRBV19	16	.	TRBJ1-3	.	CASSDPQGPSGNTIYF	TGTGCCAGTAGTGACCCCCAGGGGCCCTCTGGAAACACCATATATTTT
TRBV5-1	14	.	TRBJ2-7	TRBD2	CASSLRGGSYEQYF	TGCGCCAGCAGCCTCCGGGGGGGCTCCTACGAGCAGTACTTC
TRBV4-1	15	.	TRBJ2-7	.	CASSQGTGPSYEQYF	TGCGCCAGCAGCCAAGGAACAGGACCCTCCTACGAGCAGTACTTC
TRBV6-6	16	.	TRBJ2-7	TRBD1	CASSYPRTGGAYEQYF	TGTGCCAGCAGTTACCCGAGGACAGGGGGGGCCTACGAGCAGTACTTC
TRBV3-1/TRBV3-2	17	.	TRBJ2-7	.	CASSQDPTVLSSYEQYF	TGTGCCAGCAGCCAAGACCCAACTGTCCTAAGCTCCTACGAGCAGTACTTC
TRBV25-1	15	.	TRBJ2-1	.	CASSGTGTVANEQFF	TGTGCCAGCAGCGGAACCGGGACTGTCGCCAATGAGCAGTTCTTC
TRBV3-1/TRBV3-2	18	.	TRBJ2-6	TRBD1	CASSLGQGPLSGANVLTF	TGTGCCAGCAGCTTGGGACAGGGACCTTTATCTGGGGCCAACGTCCTGACTTTC
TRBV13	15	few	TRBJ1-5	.	CASSLTGRGNQPQHF	TGTGCCAGCAGCCTCACGGGGAGGGGCAATCAGCCCCAGCATTTT
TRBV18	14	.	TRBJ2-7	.	CASSPRDNSYEQYF	TGTGCCAGCTCACCCCGGGACAACTCCTACGAGCAGTACTTC
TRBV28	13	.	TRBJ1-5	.	CASSTGYNQPQHF	TGTGCCAGCAGTACAGGGTACAATCAGCCCCAGCATTTT
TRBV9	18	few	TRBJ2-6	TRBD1	CASSDRRGSRSGANVLTF	TGTGCCAGCAGCGACCGCAGGGGGTCTCGTTCTGGGGCCAACGTCCTGACTTTC
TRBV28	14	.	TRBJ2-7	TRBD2	CASSLIGGVYEQYF	TGTGCCAGCAGTTTAATTGGGGGGGTTTACGAGCAGTACTTC
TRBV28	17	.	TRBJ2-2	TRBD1	CASSLRRGTGGTGELFF	TGTGCCAGCAGTTTACGTAGGGGGACAGGGGGCACCGGGGAGCTGTTTTTT
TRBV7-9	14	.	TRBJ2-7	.	CASSSDISSYEQYF	TGTGCCAGCAGCTCGGACATTAGCTCCTACGAGCAGTACTTC